The 14 T cell receptor beta chains below all came from one sample that was sequenced in a study of blood T cells in healthy people across ages (dated by TCRdb to the mid-2010s). Library prep was done by 5' RACE. TCRdb names Illumina HiSeq 2500 as the instrument used. A second PCR of roughly 7 to 11 cycles was performed with a sample-barcoded 5' primer and a J-beta primer mix. Through fastp at Q25 and MiXCR, TCRdb rebuilt clones from the public reads, retaining in-frame beta chains. Each CDR3 protein appears once, grouped with its most common genes and DNA. In this sample the table shows 870,000 or so distinct CDR3 sequences, under 30% of which occur a single time. In total, the top ten clones hold approximately 15% of the sample. The sequenced sample was blood. The source of these receptors is a woman over 75 in good health.

This clonotype was observed at least ten times. This CDR3 is CASSAGFTGGLETQYF. As DNA, the CDR3 is TGCGCCAGCAGCGCCGGATTCACAGGGGGCCTTGAGACCCAGTACTTC. This chain joins TRBV5-1 and TRBJ2-5, with 9 bases fitting TRBD1. The CDR3 sequence is 16 residues long. In germline, CDR1 is SGHRS, CDR2 YFSETQ. The junction had 12 bases not matched to a gene; V was cut back by 4 bases and J by 5 bases.

The chain has TRBV18 and TRBJ2-3, with TRBD2 matching over 8 bases. The germline CDR1 and CDR2 sequences are KGHSH and LQKENI. CDR3 length: 17 amino acids. The junction had 10 bases not matched to a gene; V was cut back by 1 base and J by 4 bases. The chain's CDR3 is CASSPRSSGVGADTQYF. CDR3 bases: TGTGCCAGCTCACCACGAAGTAGCGGGGTGGGCGCAGATACGCAGTATTTT.

This clonotype was detected a few times. This chain joins TRBV2 and TRBJ1-2; D might be TRBD1 (6 bases). Trimming shortened V by 1 base and J by 8 bases, and 11 bases separated the two germline ends. Germline assignment: CDR1 SNHLY and CDR2 FYNNEI. The CDR3 is 13 amino acids. CDR3 protein: CASSEDRVRGYTF. CDR3 sequence (DNA): TGTGCCAGCAGTGAAGACAGGGTTCGAGGCTACACCTTC.

There are many counts of this clonotype. J is TRBJ2-1 and V is TRBV20-1; no clear D. V was cut by 0 bases and J by 8 bases, with 14 bases left in between. CDR3 length: 14 amino acids. CDR1 is DFQATT, CDR2 SNEGSKA, per germline (reference sequence). This chain's CDR3 is CSARDSRLSYEQFF. CDR3 coding DNA: TGCAGTGCTAGAGATTCCCGCCTTAGCTATGAGCAGTTCTTC.

In its sample, this clonotype was seen many times. The genes are TRBV7-2 and TRBJ2-5; 8 bases line up with TRBD2. Per germline, CDR1 SGHTA and CDR2 FQGNSA. Unmatched junction bases numbered 5, after V lost 6 bases and J lost 5 bases. This CDR3 region has 13 residues. This CDR3 is CASRRGAGETQYF. The CDR3 DNA follows: TGTGCCAGCAGGCGGGGGGCGGGTGAGACCCAGTACTTC.

This clonotype was detected ten times or more. V gene TRBV5-5 combines with J gene TRBJ2-4; D possibly corresponds to TRBD1 (6 bases). Per germline, CDR1 SGHKS and CDR2 YYEKEE (reference sequence). Deletions cut 4 bases from V and 2 bases from J, with 16 bases between. The CDR3 contains 16 residues. CDR3 residues: CASSPSPGESKNIQYF. CDR3 DNA sequence: TGTGCCAGCAGCCCCTCGCCAGGGGAATCCAAAAACATTCAGTACTTC.

On this clonotype itself: This sequence may be a read error, since a much larger clone differs from it by one base. The chain combines TRBV10-3 with TRBJ2-3; D is perhaps TRBD2 (7 bases). The length of the CDR3 is 14 residues. Germline-derived CDR1 and CDR2 are ENHRY and SYGVKD. CDR3 residues: CAIRRGPDTDTPYF. The CDR3 DNA sequence: TGTGCCATCAGGCGGGGGCCCGACACAGATACGCCGTATTTT.

This clonotype was seen a single time. The rearrangement uses TRBV11-2 and TRBJ2-7, with D perhaps TRBD1 or TRBD2 (5 bases each). The V end was cut by 5 bases, the J end by 7 bases, with 21 bases between. The CDR3 covers 15 residues. CDR1 and CDR2 (germline): SGHAT, FQNNGV. For the CDR3, the DNA is TGTGCCAGCAGCCGGGCCGGGACGAATTGCAATGAGCAGTACTTC. It encodes CASSRAGTNCNEQYF.

The chain is built from TRBV20-1 and TRBJ2-7; TRBD1 agrees at 9 bases. This CDR3 region has 14 residues. Germline V gene data show CDR1 as DFQATT and CDR2 as SNEGSKA (reference sequence). The J segment lost 3 bases and the V segment lost 5 bases, leaving 8 bases of the junction unmatched. CDR3 sequence reads: CSASPGTGLYEQYF. CDR3 sequence (DNA): TGCAGTGCTTCACCCGGGACAGGGCTCTACGAGCAGTACTTC.

This clonotype came up many times. V gene TRBV10-3 combines with J gene TRBJ1-4; 8 bases map to TRBD1. The germline gives CDR1 ENHRY, CDR2 SYGVKD. The trim removed 5 bases at V and 6 bases at J, leaving 11 bases unmatched. The CDR3 extends over 16 amino acids. DNA for the CDR3: TGTGCCATCAGTCCGCAAACAGGGGGGGGATATGAAAAACTGTTTTTT. As protein: CAISPQTGGGYEKLFF.

This clonotype was counted between two and nine times. This chain uses TRBV7-9 with TRBJ1-4; possible D gene TRBD1, 5 bases. The CDR3 spans 15 residues. Germline V gene data show CDR1 as SEHNR and CDR2 as FQNEAQ (reference sequence). V was cut by 5 bases and J by 8 bases, with 18 bases left in between. The CDR3 is CASSPNGGRREKLFF. The DNA for the CDR3 is TGTGCCAGCAGCCCCAACGGGGGGAGAAGAGAAAAACTGTTTTTT.

This clonotype has a count of ten or more. The V gene is TRBV29-1, the J gene TRBJ1-2; D is undetermined. The CDR3 sequence is 13 residues long. Looked up from germline, CDR1 is SQVTM and CDR2 is ANQGSEA. Trimming removed 3 bases at V and 1 base at J, with 9 bases between. Here the CDR3 DNA reads TGCAGCGTTGAGCTCAGACTTAACTATGGCTACACCTTC. Protein product: CSVELRLNYGYTF.

There are many counts of this clonotype. The gene calls are TRBV3-1 and TRBJ2-4, with D possibly matching TRBD1 (6 bases). V was shortened by 3 bases and J by 7 bases, with 13 bases between the two germline ends. There are 14 residues in the CDR3. Germline CDR1 reads LGHDT; CDR2 reads YNNKEL (reference sequence). As DNA, the CDR3 is TGTGCCAGCAGCCACTACAGGGAAAGGAACATTCAGTACTTC. The encoded protein is CASSHYRERNIQYF.

The sample holds many counts of this clonotype. The chain is built from TRBV4-3 and TRBJ1-5, with a tentative D call TRBD1 (5 bases). The CDR3 extends over 15 amino acids. The ends were cut back, 4 bases at V and 2 bases at J, with 12 bases in the middle. CDR1 is LGHNA and CDR2 is YSLEER in the germline V gene. The CDR3 coding sequence is TGCGCCAGCAGCCTCTACAGAGGGGGCAATCAGCCCCAGCATTTT. Translation gives CASSLYRGGNQPQHF.